This T cell receptor beta chain was documented in a study of beta chain features in type 1 diabetes. Details on this clone: The antigen is unknown.

Reverse transcribing all isolated RNA meant expressed TCRB transcripts were sequenced. Profiling relied on immunoSEQ multiplex PCR, and the TCRdb table lists in-frame clones only, not all of them. Of around 160,000 clones listed, more than 60% are singletons. V dropped 7 bases and J dropped 10; count of bases not matched to a gene: 8. Per the germline V gene, CDR1 is SQVTM and CDR2 is ANQGSEA. The CDR3 contains 11 residues. Overall study results and limits: A moderate, significant TCRB CDR3 shortening appeared in type 1 diabetes across four CD4+ subsets. A greater similarity of naive, central memory and Treg TCRB repertoires was seen among patients than among healthy donors.

This chain joins TRBV29-1 and TRBJ1-2; 8 bases map to TRBD1. This TCR was sampled from a man aged 25 to 45 with type 1 diabetes. Input material: naive CD4+ T cells from blood. This CDR3 reads CSGGDRRYYTF. For the CDR3, the DNA is TGCAGCGGAGGGGACAGGAGATACTACACCTTC.